Below, 9 T cell receptor beta chains from the same sample are listed, as sequenced in a study of radiotherapy plus CTLA-4 blockade in lung cancer. Here immunoSEQ multiplex PCR was the method, and the copy in TCRdb shows in-frame clones only, minus some. The sample gives tens of thousands of clones, over 70% of which show up once; 3.6% is in the top ten. The starting material was peripheral blood, obtained from a patient treated with radiotherapy plus ipilimumab. These receptors were collected from a human donor with non-small cell lung cancer who had stable disease on radiotherapy plus ipilimumab.

This chain connects TRBV4-1 to TRBJ2-3; D may be TRBD2 (6 bases). Per germline, CDR1 MGHRA and CDR2 YSYEKL. V lost 0 bases and J lost 6, with 19 bases in between. The CDR3 sequence is 17 residues long. In DNA form, the CDR3 reads TGCGCCAGCAGCCAAGATCGTCCAGCGGGCCCGTGGGATACGCAGTATTTT. Translation: CASSQDRPAGPWDTQYF.

This clone was seen only once. The rearrangement uses TRBV5-4 and TRBJ1-1; D is undetermined. The CDR3 covers 13 residues. V lost 4 bases and J 5 bases, leaving 12 bases between the germline ends. Germline CDR1 and CDR2: SGHNT and YYREEE (reference sequence). This chain's CDR3 is CASSGPMRTEAFF. The DNA for the CDR3 is TGTGCCAGCAGCGGCCCAATGAGGACTGAAGCTTTCTTT.

The J gene is TRBJ2-3, the V gene TRBV7-9; 8 nucleotides agree with TRBD2. The germline V gene encodes CDR1 SEHNR and CDR2 FQNEAQ (reference sequence). The CDR3 is 11 residues long. The CDR3: CASGVGDTQYF. The CDR3 region has the DNA TGTGCTAGCGGGGTGGGGGATACGCAGTATTTT.

About this clone itself: The junction differs from germline at one of its ends, possibly a read error. This chain connects TRBV7-7 to TRBJ2-1; a weak D match, TRBD2 (6 bases). CDR1 and CDR2 from the germline V gene are SSHAT and FNYEAQ (reference sequence). CDR3 length: 14 amino acids. This CDR3 is CASSLIEGAGEQFF. CDR3 DNA: TGTGCTAGCAGCTTAATCGAGGGAGCGGGTGAGCAGTTCTTC. The full variable domain, completed using reference TRBV7-7 and TRBJ2-1, is GAGVSQSPRYKVTKRGQDVTLRCDPISSHATLYWYQQALGQGPEFLTYFNYEAQPDKSGLPSDRFSAERPEGSISTLTIQRTEQRDSAMYRCASSLIEGAGEQFFGPGTRLTVL.

The gene calls are TRBV10-1 and TRBJ2-1; D unclear. The germline V gene encodes CDR1 WNHNN and CDR2 SYGVQD (reference sequence). Trimming cost V 4 bases and J 8 bases, with 24 bases left between them. The CDR3 spans 17 residues. This CDR3 reads CASSGPKQGRNNDEQFF. The CDR3 nucleotides are TGCGCCAGCAGTGGTCCCAAACAAGGTCGTAATAACGATGAGCAGTTCTTC.

Only one count was recorded for this clone. The V gene is TRBV14, the J gene TRBJ2-6; D is ambiguous. CDR3 length equals 16 residues. The germline gives CDR1 SGHDN, CDR2 FVKESK. V was cut by 5 bases and J by 0 bases, with 11 bases left in between. In DNA, the CDR3 is TGTGCCAGCAGCTGGAAGTTCTACTCTGGGGCCAACGTCCTGACTTTC. This encodes CASSWKFYSGANVLTF. Using reference TRBV14 and TRBJ2-6 for the parts outside the CDR3, the full variable domain is EAGVTQFPSHSVIEKGQTVTLRCDPISGHDNLYWYRRVMGKEIKFLLHFVKESKQDESGMPNNRFLAERTGGTYSTLKVQPAELEDSGVYFCASSWKFYSGANVLTFGAGSRLTVL.

This clone was counted once. V gene TRBV7-2 combines with J gene TRBJ2-1, with a weak D call TRBD2 (5 bases). The ends were cut back, 0 bases at V and 6 bases at J, with 12 bases in the middle. Germline CDR1 SGHTA, CDR2 FQGNSA. This CDR3 contains 15 residues. In nucleotides, the CDR3 is TGTGCCAGCAGCTTAGCGTGGCTAGAGGGCAATGAGCAGTTCTTC. The encoded protein is CASSLAWLEGNEQFF.

To note about this clone: At one end the junction does not follow the germline gene, possibly because of a read error. Other DNA sequences in this specimen translate into the identical CDR3. This sequence joins TRBV2 and TRBJ2-3; tentatively, D is TRBD1 or TRBD2 (5 bases each). The V gene's germline CDR1 is SNHLY and CDR2 FYNNEI. CDR3 length equals 14 residues. In DNA, the CDR3 is TGTGCCAGCTCCTGGACATCTAGCACAGATACACAGTATTTT. It specifies CASSWTSSTDTQYF.

The V and J genes are TRBV19 and TRBJ2-2; 8 nucleotides align to TRBD1. V was clipped by 4 bases and J by 7 bases; unmatched bases: 5. Germline V CDR1 and CDR2: LNHDA, SQIVND (reference sequence). The CDR3 loop spans 14 amino acids. The CDR3 coding sequence is TGTGCCAGTAGTAAAGGACAGGGTAGCGGGGAGCTGTTTTTT. This translates into CASSKGQGSGELFF.